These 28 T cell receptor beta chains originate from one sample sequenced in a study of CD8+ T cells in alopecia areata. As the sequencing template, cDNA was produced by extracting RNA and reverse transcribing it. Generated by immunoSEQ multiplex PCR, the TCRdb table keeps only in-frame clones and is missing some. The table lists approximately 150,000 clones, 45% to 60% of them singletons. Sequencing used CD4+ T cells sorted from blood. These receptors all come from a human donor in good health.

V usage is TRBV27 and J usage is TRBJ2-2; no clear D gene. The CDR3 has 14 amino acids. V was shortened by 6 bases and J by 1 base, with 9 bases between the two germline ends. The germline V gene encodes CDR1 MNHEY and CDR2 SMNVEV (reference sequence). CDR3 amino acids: CASSPGLNTGELFF. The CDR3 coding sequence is TGTGCCAGCAGCCCCGGCTTGAACACCGGGGAGCTGTTTTTT.

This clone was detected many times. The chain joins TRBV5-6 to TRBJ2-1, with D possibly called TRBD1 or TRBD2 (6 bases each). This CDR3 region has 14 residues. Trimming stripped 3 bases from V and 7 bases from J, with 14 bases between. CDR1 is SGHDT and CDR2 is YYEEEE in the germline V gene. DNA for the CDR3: TGTGCCAGCAGCTGGGGGGCTGTTGAGAATGAGCAGTTCTTC. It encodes CASSWGAVENEQFF.

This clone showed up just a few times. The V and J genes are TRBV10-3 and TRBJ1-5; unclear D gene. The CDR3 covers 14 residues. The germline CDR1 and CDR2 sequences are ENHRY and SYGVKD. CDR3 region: CASRMDLGNQPQHF. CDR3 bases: TGTGCATCACGGATGGATCTTGGCAATCAGCCCCAGCATTTT.

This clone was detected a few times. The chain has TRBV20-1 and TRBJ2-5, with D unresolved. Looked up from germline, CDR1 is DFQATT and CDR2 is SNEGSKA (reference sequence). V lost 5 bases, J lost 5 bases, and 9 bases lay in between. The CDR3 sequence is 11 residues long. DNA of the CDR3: TGCAGTGCTGCCCTCGGGGAGACCCAGTACTTC. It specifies CSAALGETQYF.

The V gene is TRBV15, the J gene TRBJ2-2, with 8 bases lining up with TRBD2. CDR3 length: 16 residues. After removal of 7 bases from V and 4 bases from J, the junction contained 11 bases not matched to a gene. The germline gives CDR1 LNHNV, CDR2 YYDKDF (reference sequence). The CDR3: CATTLNRGGFTGELFF. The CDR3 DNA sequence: TGTGCCACCACCCTTAACCGGGGGGGGTTCACCGGGGAGCTGTTTTTT.

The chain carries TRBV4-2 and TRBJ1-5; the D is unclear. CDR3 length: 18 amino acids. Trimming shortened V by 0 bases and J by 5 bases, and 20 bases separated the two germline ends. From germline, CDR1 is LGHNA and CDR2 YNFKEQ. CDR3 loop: CASSQDHESYRGYQPQHF. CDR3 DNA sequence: TGTGCCAGCAGCCAAGATCACGAATCCTATCGAGGGTATCAGCCCCAGCATTTT.

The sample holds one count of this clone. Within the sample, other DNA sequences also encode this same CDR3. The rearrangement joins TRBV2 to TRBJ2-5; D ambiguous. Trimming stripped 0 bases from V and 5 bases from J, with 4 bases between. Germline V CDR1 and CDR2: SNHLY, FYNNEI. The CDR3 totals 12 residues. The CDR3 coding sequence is TGTGCCAGCAGTGAAGCCGGGGAGACCCAGTACTTC. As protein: CASSEAGETQYF.

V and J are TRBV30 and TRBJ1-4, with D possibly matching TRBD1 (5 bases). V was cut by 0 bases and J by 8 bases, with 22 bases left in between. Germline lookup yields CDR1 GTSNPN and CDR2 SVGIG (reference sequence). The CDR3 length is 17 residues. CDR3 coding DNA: TGTGCCTGGAGTGTACAGGTTAAGGTGATTACGGAGGAAAAACTGTTTTTT. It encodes CAWSVQVKVITEEKLFF.

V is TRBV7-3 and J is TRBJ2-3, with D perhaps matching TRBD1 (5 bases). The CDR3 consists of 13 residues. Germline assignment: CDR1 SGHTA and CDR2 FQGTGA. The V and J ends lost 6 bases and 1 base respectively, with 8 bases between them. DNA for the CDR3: TGTGCCAGCAGACAGACAGGCACAGATACGCAGTATTTT. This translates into CASRQTGTDTQYF.

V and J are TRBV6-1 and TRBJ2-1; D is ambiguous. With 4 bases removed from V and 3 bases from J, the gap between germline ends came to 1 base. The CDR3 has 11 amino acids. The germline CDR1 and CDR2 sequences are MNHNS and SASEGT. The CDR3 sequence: CASSVYNEQFF. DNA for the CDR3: TGTGCCAGCAGTGTCTACAATGAGCAGTTCTTC.

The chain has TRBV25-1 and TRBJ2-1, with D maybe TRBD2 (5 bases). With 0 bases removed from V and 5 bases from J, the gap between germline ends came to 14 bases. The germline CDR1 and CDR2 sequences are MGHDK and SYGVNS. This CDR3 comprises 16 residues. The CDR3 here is CASSEYRGKLDNEQFF. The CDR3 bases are TGTGCCAGCAGTGAATATCGGGGAAAACTGGACAATGAGCAGTTCTTC.

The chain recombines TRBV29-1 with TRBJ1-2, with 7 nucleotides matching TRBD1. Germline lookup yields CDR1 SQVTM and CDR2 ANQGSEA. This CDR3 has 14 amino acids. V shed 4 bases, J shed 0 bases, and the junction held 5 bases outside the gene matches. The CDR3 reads CSVATGTANYGYTF. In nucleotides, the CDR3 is TGCAGCGTTGCCACAGGGACAGCTAACTATGGCTACACCTTC.

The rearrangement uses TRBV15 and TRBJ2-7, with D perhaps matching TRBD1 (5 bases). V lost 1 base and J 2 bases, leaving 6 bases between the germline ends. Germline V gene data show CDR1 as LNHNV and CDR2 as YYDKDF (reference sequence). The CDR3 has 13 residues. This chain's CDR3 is CATSRGQTYEQYF. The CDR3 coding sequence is TGTGCCACCAGCAGAGGACAGACCTACGAGCAGTACTTC.

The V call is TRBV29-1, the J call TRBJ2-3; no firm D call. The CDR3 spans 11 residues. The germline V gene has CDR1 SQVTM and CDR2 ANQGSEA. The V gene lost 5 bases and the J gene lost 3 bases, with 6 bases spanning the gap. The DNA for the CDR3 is TGCAGCGTTCCCAGAACAGATACGCAGTATTTT. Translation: CSVPRTDTQYF.

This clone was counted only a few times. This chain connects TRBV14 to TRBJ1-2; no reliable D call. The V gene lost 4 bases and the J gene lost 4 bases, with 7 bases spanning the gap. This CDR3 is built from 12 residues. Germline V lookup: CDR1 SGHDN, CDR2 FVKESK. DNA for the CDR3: TGTGCCAGCAGCCCCTCAGCCTATGGCTACACCTTC. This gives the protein CASSPSAYGYTF.

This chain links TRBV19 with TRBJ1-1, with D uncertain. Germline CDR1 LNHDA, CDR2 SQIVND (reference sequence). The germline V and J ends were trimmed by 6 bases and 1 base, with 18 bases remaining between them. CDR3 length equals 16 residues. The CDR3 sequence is CASRPPGHISNTEAFF. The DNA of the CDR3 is TGTGCCAGTAGACCACCCGGTCACATATCGAACACTGAAGCTTTCTTT.

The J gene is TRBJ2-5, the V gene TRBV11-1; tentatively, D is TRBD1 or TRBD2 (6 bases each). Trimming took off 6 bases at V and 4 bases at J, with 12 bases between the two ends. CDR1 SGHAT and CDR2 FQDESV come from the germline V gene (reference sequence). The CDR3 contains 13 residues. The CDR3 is CASRKGGLETQYF. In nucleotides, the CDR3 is TGTGCCAGCAGAAAAGGGGGGCTAGAGACCCAGTACTTC.

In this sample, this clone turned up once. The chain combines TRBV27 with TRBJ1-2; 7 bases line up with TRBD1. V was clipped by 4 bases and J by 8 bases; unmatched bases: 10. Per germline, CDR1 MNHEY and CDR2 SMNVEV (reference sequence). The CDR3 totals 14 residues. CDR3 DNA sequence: TGTGCCAGCAGTTCCGATAGACAGGGACGAGGCTACACCTTC. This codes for CASSSDRQGRGYTF.

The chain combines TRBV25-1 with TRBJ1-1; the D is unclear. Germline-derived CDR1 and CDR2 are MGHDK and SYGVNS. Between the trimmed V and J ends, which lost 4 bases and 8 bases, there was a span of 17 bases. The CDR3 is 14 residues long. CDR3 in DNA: TGTGCCAGCAGTGCTTCAGCCGATTCTACAGAAGCTTTCTTT. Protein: CASSASADSTEAFF.

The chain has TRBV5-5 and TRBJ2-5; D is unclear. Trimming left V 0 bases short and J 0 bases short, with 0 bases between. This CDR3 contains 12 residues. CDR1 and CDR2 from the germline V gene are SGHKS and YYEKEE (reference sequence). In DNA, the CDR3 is TGTGCCAGCAGCTTGGACCAAGAGACCCAGTACTTC. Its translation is CASSLDQETQYF.

The CDR3 nucleotides are TGTGCCAGCAGCTTATCGGCGAACAGGGACGGCTACACCTTC. As protein: CASSLSANRDGYTF. The chain combines TRBV7-6 with TRBJ1-2, with D tentatively TRBD1 (6 bases). Germline CDR1 reads SGHVS; CDR2 reads FNYEAQ. V was clipped by 2 bases and J by 8 bases, with 15 bases between them. This CDR3 spans 14 amino acids.

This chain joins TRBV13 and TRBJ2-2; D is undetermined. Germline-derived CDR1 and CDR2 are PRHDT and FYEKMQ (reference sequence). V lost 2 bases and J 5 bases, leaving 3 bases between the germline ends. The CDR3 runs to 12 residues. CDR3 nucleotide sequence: TGTGCCAGCAGCTTAAATACCGGGGAGCTGTTTTTT. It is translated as CASSLNTGELFF. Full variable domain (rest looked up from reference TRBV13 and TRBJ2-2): AAGVIQSPRHLIKEKRETATLKCYPIPRHDTVYWYQQGPGQDPQFLISFYEKMQSDKGSIPDRFSAQQFSDYHSELNMSSLELGDSALYFCASSLNTGELFFGEGSRLTVL.

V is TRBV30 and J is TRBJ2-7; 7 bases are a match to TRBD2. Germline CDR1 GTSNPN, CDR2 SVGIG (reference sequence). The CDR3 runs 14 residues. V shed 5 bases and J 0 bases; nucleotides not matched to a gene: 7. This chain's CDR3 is CAWGNGGSSYEQYF. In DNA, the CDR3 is TGTGCCTGGGGAAACGGGGGGAGCTCCTACGAGCAGTACTTC.

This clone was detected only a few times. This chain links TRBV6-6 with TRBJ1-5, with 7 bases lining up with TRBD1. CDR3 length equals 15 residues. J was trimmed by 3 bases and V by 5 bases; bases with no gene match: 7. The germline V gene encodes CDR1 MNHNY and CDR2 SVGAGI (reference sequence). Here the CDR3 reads CASSLRGFDNQPQHF. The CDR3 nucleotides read TGTGCCAGCAGTCTCAGGGGGTTCGACAATCAGCCCCAGCATTTT.

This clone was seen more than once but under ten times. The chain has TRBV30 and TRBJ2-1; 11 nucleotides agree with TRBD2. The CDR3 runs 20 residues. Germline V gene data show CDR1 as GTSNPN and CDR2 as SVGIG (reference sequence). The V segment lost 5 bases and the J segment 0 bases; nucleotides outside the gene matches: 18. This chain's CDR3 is CAWQNRYGTSGDSSYNEQFF. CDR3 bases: TGTGCCTGGCAGAACAGATACGGGACTAGCGGCGACTCCTCCTACAATGAGCAGTTCTTC.

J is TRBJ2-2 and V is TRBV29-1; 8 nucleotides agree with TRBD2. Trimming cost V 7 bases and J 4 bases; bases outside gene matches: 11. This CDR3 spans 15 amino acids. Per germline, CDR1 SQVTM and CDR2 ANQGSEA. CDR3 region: CSAAAGGEGTGELFF. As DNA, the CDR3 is TGCAGCGCGGCGGCGGGGGGCGAGGGCACCGGGGAGCTGTTTTTT.

The chain's CDR3 is CASSQVRAGGPDTQYF. The CDR3 DNA is TGCGCCAGCAGCCAAGTTCGAGCGGGAGGGCCAGATACGCAGTATTTT. The chain has TRBV4-1 and TRBJ2-3; 10 nucleotides align to TRBD2. Germline trimming cut 1 base from V and 4 bases from J; bases unmatched to any gene: 5. The CDR3 loop spans 16 amino acids. Germline values: CDR1 MGHRA, CDR2 YSYEKL.

This CDR3 is CASRRISTDTQYF. The CDR3 region has the DNA TGTGCCAGCAGACGGATAAGCACAGATACGCAGTATTTT. The gene calls are TRBV5-6 and TRBJ2-3; no firm D call. From germline, CDR1 is SGHDT and CDR2 YYEEEE. The CDR3 covers 13 residues. Trimming removed 5 bases from V and 0 bases from J, with 7 bases in between.